These T cell receptor beta chains were read from a single sample in a study of OX40 agonist ivuxolimab in advanced cancers. Produced via immunoSEQ multiplex PCR; TCRdb's table is partial and in-frame only. The sample consists of 75,000 to 100,000 clones, approximately 87% of them appearing once. The sequences come from CD4+ or CD8+ T cells sorted from blood, collected in a trial of the OX40 agonist ivuxolimab. The receptors were sampled from an adult with an advanced solid tumor such as melanoma, head and neck, liver or kidney cancer. Each CDR3 is given with its conserved first and last residue. D genes are given only for firm matches. Only part of the rows carry a size: once, few, many, or a class if the clone is expanded.

TRBD1	TRBV11-2	TRBJ1-4	-	15	TGTGCCAGCAGCGAGACCAGGGACAGCGGCGAAAAACTGTTTTTT	CASSETRDSGEKLFF
-	TRBV30	TRBJ1-1	-	13	TGTGCCTGGAGGGGTGCCGGGAACACTGAAGCTTTCTTT	CAWRGAGNTEAFF
-	TRBV19	TRBJ2-3	-	15	TGTGCCAGTAGTATAGTCGGGGTTGGCACAGATACGCAGTATTTT	CASSIVGVGTDTQYF
-	TRBV9	TRBJ2-1	many	15	TGTGCCAGCAGCTATGCAGGGATGTCCTACAATGAGCAGTTCTTC	CASSYAGMSYNEQFF
-	TRBV5-4	TRBJ2-2	-	12	TGTGCCAGCAGCTTGATCGCCGGGGAGCTGTTTTTT	CASSLIAGELFF
-	TRBV29-1	TRBJ2-7	-	12	TGCAGCGCCCGCAGGGACGGCTACGAGCAGTACTTC	CSARRDGYEQYF
TRBD1	TRBV7-9	TRBJ2-7	few	14	TGTGCCAGCAGCGAATCAGGGGGATCCTACGAGCAGTACTTC	CASSESGGSYEQYF
TRBD1	TRBV29-1	TRBJ1-1	-	17	TGCAGCGTTGTATTCCGAAGCGGACAGGGGAGAAACACTGAAGCTTTCTTT	CSVVFRSGQGRNTEAFF
-	TRBV6-6	TRBJ2-3	-	16	TGTGCCAGCAGTTACTCGGGGGGAGGCCCCACAGATACGCAGTATTTT	CASSYSGGGPTDTQYF
-	TRBV19	TRBJ2-2	-	16	TGTGCCAGTAGTATCCAACCCTTGACGAACACCGGGGAGCTGTTTTTT	CASSIQPLTNTGELFF
-	TRBV6-6	TRBJ1-3	-	12	TGTGCCAGCAGCCCGACTGGAAACACCATATATTTT	CASSPTGNTIYF
-	TRBV11-2	TRBJ2-6	-	12	TGTGCCAGCAGCGGGGGGGCCAACGTCCTGACTTTC	CASSGGANVLTF
-	TRBV7-9	TRBJ1-2	-	12	TGTGCCAGCAGCAGATCAAACTATGGCTACACCTTC	CASSRSNYGYTF
-	TRBV2	TRBJ1-2	-	13	TGTGCCAGCAGACAAGACGGTAACTATGGCTACACCTTC	CASRQDGNYGYTF
TRBD2	TRBV6-4	TRBJ2-3	-	16	TGTGCCAGCAGTCAATCCCTGCGGGAGATGGGGGATACGCAGTATTTT	CASSQSLREMGDTQYF
-	TRBV6-5	TRBJ2-5	-	15	TGTGCCAGCAGTTACGCGAGGGGCGGTAGGGAGACCCAGTACTTC	CASSYARGGRETQYF
TRBD1	TRBV5-5	TRBJ2-2	-	16	TGTGCCAGCAGCTTGGCTGGGACAGCAGGCACCGGGGAGCTGTTTTTT	CASSLAGTAGTGELFF
-	TRBV19	TRBJ2-4	-	14	TGTGCCAGTTCCTTCGGGAAGGCCAAAAACATTCAGTACTTC	CASSFGKAKNIQYF
-	TRBV9	TRBJ1-5	-	12	TGTGCCAGCAGCTCGGAGGATCAGCCCCAGCATTTT	CASSSEDQPQHF
-	TRBV9	TRBJ2-1	-	15	TGTGCCAGCAGCGTAGGTGGGGGAGCTTACAATGAGCAGTTCTTC	CASSVGGGAYNEQFF